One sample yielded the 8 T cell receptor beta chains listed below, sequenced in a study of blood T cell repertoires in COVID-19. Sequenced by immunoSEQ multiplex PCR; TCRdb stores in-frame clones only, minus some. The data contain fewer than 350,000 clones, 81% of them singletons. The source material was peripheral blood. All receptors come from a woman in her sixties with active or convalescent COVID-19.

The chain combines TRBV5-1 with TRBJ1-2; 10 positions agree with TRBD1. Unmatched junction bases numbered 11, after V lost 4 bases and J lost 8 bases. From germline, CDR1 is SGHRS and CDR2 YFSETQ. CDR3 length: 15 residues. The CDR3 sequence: CASSNPGTGVSGYTF. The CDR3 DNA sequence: TGCGCCAGCAGCAACCCCGGGACAGGGGTGAGCGGCTACACCTTC. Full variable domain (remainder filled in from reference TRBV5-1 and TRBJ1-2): KAGVTQTPRYLIKTRGQQVTLSCSPISGHRSVSWYQQTPGQGLQFLFEYFSETQRNKGNFPGRFSGRQFSNSRSEMNVSTLELGDSALYLCASSNPGTGVSGYTFGSGTRLTVV.

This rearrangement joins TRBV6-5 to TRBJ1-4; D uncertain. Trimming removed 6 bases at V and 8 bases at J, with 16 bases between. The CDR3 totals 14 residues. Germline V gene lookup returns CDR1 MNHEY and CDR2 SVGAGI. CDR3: CASRNSLASEKLFF. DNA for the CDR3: TGTGCCAGCAGAAACAGTTTGGCGTCAGAAAAACTGTTTTTT.

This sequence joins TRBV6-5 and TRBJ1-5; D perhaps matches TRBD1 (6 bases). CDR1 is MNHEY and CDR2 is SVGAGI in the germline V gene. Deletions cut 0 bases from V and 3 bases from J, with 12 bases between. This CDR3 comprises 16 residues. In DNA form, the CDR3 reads TGTGCCAGCAGTTACTCAGACCCAGGGGTCAATCAGCCCCAGCATTTT. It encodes CASSYSDPGVNQPQHF.

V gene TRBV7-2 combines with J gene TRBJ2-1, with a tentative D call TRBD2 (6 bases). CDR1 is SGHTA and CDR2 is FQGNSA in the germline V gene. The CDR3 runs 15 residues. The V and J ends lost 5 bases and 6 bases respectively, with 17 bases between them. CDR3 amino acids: CASSPTSGTRNEQFF. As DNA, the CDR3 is TGTGCCAGCAGCCCGACCTCCGGGACTCGCAATGAGCAGTTCTTC.

The CDR3, as DNA: TGTGCCAGCAGTTTCCGACACCATAGGACAGGGGTGGCAGATACGCAGTATTTT. Residues: CASSFRHHRTGVADTQYF. The chain links TRBV6-2 or TRBV6-3 to TRBJ2-3; 9 bases are shared with TRBD1. V was pared by 4 bases and J by 4 bases, with 15 bases of the junction left unmatched. The CDR3 is 18 residues long. Per germline, CDR1 MNHEY and CDR2 SVGEGT.

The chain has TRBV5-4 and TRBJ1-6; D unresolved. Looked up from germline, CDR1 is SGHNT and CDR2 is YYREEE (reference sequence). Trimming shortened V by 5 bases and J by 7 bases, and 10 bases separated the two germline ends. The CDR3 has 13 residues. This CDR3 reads CASRESGNSPLHF. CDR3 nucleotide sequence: TGTGCCAGCAGGGAGTCTGGCAATTCACCCCTCCACTTT.

CDR3 residues: CASRDRDYNSPLHF. CDR3 coding DNA: TGTGCCAGCCGAGACAGGGACTATAATTCACCCCTCCACTTT. This chain joins TRBV2 and TRBJ1-6; 7 bases map to TRBD1. The germline gives CDR1 SNHLY, CDR2 FYNNEI. V lost 8 bases, J lost 3 bases, and 4 bases stayed unmatched. The CDR3 spans 14 residues.

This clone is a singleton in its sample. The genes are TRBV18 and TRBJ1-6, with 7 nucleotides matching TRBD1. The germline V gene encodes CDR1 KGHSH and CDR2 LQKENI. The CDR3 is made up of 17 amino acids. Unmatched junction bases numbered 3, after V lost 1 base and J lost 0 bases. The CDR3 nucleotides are TGTGCCAGCTCACCACGGGACAGCTTCTCCTATAATTCACCCCTCCACTTT. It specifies CASSPRDSFSYNSPLHF.